These 14 T cell receptor beta chains were all obtained from the same sample, sequenced in a study of technical replicates of blood from several donors. Using immunoSEQ multiplex PCR, the repertoire was profiled, and TCRdb retains in-frame clones only, with some absent. This sample carries roughly 80,000 clones, 90% to 95% of them seen once, and the ten largest clones take less than 0.4%. The sample consisted of T cells isolated from PBMCs. The receptors derive from a human donor in good health.

The J gene is TRBJ1-2, the V gene TRBV6-1; TRBD1 agrees at 9 bases. The CDR3 spans 15 residues. Per germline, CDR1 MNHNS and CDR2 SASEGT. V shed 4 bases and J 4 bases; nucleotides not matched to a gene: 7. For the CDR3, the DNA is TGTGCCAGCAGTGCACAGGGGGCCTCCCTCTATGGCTACACCTTC. The encoded protein is CASSAQGASLYGYTF.

The chain uses TRBV4-2 and TRBJ1-2; D is perhaps TRBD1 (6 bases). The CDR3 is 14 residues long. Germline values: CDR1 LGHNA, CDR2 YNFKEQ. The V and J ends lost 0 bases and 8 bases respectively, with 13 bases between them. The CDR3 DNA reads TGTGCCAGCAGCCAAGATATCCAGGGGATCGGCTACACCTTC. It translates to CASSQDIQGIGYTF.

The V gene is TRBV19, the J gene TRBJ2-3; TRBD2 is a possible D gene (6 bases). V was trimmed by 6 bases and J by 0 bases, leaving 10 bases between them. The CDR3 is 14 residues long. Germline CDR1 LNHDA, CDR2 SQIVND (reference sequence). CDR3 sequence: CASRREFSTDTQYF. For the CDR3, the DNA is TGTGCCAGTAGGCGGGAATTTAGCACAGATACGCAGTATTTT.

CDR3 DNA sequence: TGTGCCAGCAGGGTCCTCGGGACAGGGGAAGCCGAGCAGTACTTC. This encodes CASRVLGTGEAEQYF. The rearrangement uses TRBV6-1 and TRBJ2-7, with 10 bases identical to TRBD1. This CDR3 region has 15 residues. After removal of 6 bases from V and 6 bases from J, the junction contained 11 bases not matched to a gene. Looked up from germline, CDR1 is MNHNS and CDR2 is SASEGT.

This chain connects TRBV4-3 to TRBJ2-1, with 9 bases aligning to TRBD2. After removal of 0 bases from V and 9 bases from J, the junction contained 9 bases not matched to a gene. The CDR3 contains 16 residues. Germline V gene lookup returns CDR1 LGHNA and CDR2 YSLEER. The CDR3 nucleotides read TGCGCCAGCAGCCAAGATTTGGGCGGGAGGGTGGGTGAGCAGTTCTTC. Protein sequence: CASSQDLGGRVGEQFF.

V gene TRBV27 combines with J gene TRBJ2-3; 7 bases match TRBD1. V shed 5 bases, J shed 2 bases, and the junction held 7 bases outside the gene matches. Germline loops: CDR1 MNHEY, CDR2 SMNVEV (reference sequence). This CDR3 region has 15 residues. The chain's CDR3 is CASSETTGNTDTQYF. The CDR3 nucleotides read TGTGCCAGCAGTGAGACGACAGGGAACACAGATACGCAGTATTTT.

A single count supports this clone. This chain uses TRBV7-2 with TRBJ2-4; 12 bases are shared with TRBD2. V shed 4 bases, J shed 0 bases, and the junction held 1 base outside the gene matches. The CDR3 extends over 16 amino acids. In germline, CDR1 is SGHTA, CDR2 FQGNSA. This CDR3 is CASSSGLAGAKNIQYF. The CDR3 DNA reads TGTGCCAGCAGCTCGGGACTAGCGGGAGCCAAAAACATTCAGTACTTC.

The chain carries TRBV18 and TRBJ2-3, with D uncertain. CDR3 length equals 15 residues. The V gene lost 5 bases and the J gene lost 3 bases, with 15 bases spanning the gap. CDR1 and CDR2 (germline): KGHSH, LQKENI. CDR3 sequence: CASSFGQARTDTQYF. The CDR3 coding sequence is TGTGCCAGCTCATTCGGCCAGGCACGTACAGATACGCAGTATTTT.

This clone appeared once. CDR3 residues: CASSQDDGNPGYEQYF. CDR3 sequence (DNA): TGCGCCAGCAGCCAAGACGACGGGAACCCTGGCTACGAGCAGTACTTC. V usage is TRBV4-3 and J usage is TRBJ2-7; D possibly corresponds to TRBD2 (5 bases). V was trimmed by 0 bases and J by 3 bases, leaving 15 bases between them. The CDR3 length is 16 residues. Germline CDR1 reads LGHNA; CDR2 reads YSLEER.

The chain employs TRBV5-1 and TRBJ2-3; D remains unclear. CDR3 length: 14 residues. V was pared by 0 bases and J by 2 bases, with 7 bases between. Germline lookup yields CDR1 SGHRS and CDR2 YFSETQ. CDR3 in DNA: TGCGCCAGCAGCTTGGGGCAGATCACAGATACGCAGTATTTT. Protein product: CASSLGQITDTQYF.

The chain has TRBV11-3 and TRBJ2-2; 9 nucleotides align to TRBD2. After removal of 4 bases from V and 2 bases from J, the junction contained 8 bases not matched to a gene. This CDR3 contains 17 residues. Per the germline V gene, CDR1 is SGHNT and CDR2 is YENEEA. CDR3 region: CASSWDGLALNTGELFF. DNA for the CDR3: TGTGCCAGCAGCTGGGATGGACTAGCGCTAAACACCGGGGAGCTGTTTTTT.

The chain is built from TRBV7-9 and TRBJ2-7; maybe TRBD1 (6 bases). V was trimmed by 4 bases and J by 4 bases, leaving 11 bases between them. Germline CDR1 is SEHNR and CDR2 is FQNEAQ (reference sequence). The CDR3 extends over 13 amino acids. The CDR3 nucleotides read TGTGCCAGCAGCTCGGGACACAATTACGAGCAGTACTTC. Translated, it gives CASSSGHNYEQYF.

J is TRBJ2-1 and V is TRBV5-1, with 16 nucleotides matching TRBD2. CDR3 length: 17 amino acids. Germline trimming cut 4 bases from V and 7 bases from J; bases unmatched to any gene: 8. The germline V gene encodes CDR1 SGHRS and CDR2 YFSETQ. CDR3 coding DNA: TGCGCCAGCAGCCAGGGACTAGCGGGAGGGTTAATGAATGAGCAGTTCTTC. Encoded protein: CASSQGLAGGLMNEQFF.

This chain uses TRBV6-1 with TRBJ2-7; weak D call: TRBD1 (6 bases). The length of the CDR3 is 14 residues. Trimming removed 0 bases at V and 2 bases at J, with 8 bases between. Germline loops: CDR1 MNHNS, CDR2 SASEGT. The CDR3 nucleotides read TGTGCCAGCAGTGAAGCCGGGACAACCTACGAGCAGTACTTC. Its translation is CASSEAGTTYEQYF.